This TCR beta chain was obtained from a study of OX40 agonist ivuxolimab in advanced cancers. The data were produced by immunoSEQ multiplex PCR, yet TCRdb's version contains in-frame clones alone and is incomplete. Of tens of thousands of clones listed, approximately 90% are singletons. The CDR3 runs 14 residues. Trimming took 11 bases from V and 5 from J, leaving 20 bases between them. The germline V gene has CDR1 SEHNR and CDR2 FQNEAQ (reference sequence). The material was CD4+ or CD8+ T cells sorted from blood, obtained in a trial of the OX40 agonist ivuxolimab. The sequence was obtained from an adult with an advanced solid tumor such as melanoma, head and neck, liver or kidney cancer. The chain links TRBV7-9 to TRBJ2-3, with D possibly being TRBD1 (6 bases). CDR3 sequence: CAARGHFLGDTQYF. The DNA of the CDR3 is TGTGCCGCCAGGGGACACTTCCTGGGAGATACGCAGTATTTT.